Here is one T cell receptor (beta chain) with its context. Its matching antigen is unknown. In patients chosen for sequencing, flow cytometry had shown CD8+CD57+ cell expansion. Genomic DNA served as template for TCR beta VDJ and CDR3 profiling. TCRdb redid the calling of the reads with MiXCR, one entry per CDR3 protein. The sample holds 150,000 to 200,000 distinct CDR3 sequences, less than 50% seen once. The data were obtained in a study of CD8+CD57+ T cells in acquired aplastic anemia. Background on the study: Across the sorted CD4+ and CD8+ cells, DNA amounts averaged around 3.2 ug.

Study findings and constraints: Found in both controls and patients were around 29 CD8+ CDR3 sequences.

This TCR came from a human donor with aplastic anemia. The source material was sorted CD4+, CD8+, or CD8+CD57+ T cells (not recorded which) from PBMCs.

The CDR3 DNA is TGTGCCAGCAGCTTGGGTTCTTCGGGGATTCAGCCCCAGCATTTT. Protein product: CASSLGSSGIQPQHF. The rearrangement uses TRBV5-6 and TRBJ1-5, with D uncertain. From germline, CDR1 is SGHDT and CDR2 YYEEEE. This CDR3 region has 15 residues. V lost 0 bases and J lost 6, with 13 bases in between.